These T cell receptor beta chains were read from a single sample in a study of cytomegalovirus exposure and HLA in healthy donors. Clones were read by immunoSEQ multiplex PCR, and TCRdb kept only the in-frame ones, dropping some. The sample lists 65,000 to 100,000 clones, 70% to 80% seen once, with 14% to 15% in the top ten. The sequenced sample consisted of PBMCs. The receptor source for this set is a woman between 35 and 50 years old in good health and CMV-seropositive. CDR3s include the opening cysteine and the closing phenylalanine or tryptophan. The D gene is left open where the match is weak. Only some rows state a clone size, as once, few, many or a class for expanded clones.

D gene,CDR3 length,clone size,V gene,J gene,CDR3 protein,CDR3 DNA
.,14,.,TRBV6-1,TRBJ1-2,CASSEMAFNYGYTF,TGTGCCAGCAGTGAAATGGCTTTTAACTATGGCTACACCTTC
.,13,.,TRBV7-8,TRBJ2-5,CASSPTEEETQYF,TGTGCCAGCAGCCCGACGGAGGAAGAGACCCAGTACTTC
.,13,.,TRBV28,TRBJ2-1,CASSFSQVLRQFF,TGTGCCAGCAGCTTCAGCCAGGTCCTTAGGCAGTTCTTC
.,13,.,TRBV14,TRBJ2-2,CASSQVLTGELFF,TGTGCCAGCAGCCAAGTCTTAACCGGGGAGCTGTTTTTT
.,15,once,TRBV7-9,TRBJ2-3,CASSPQGWRTDTQYF,TGTGCCAGCAGCCCTCAGGGTTGGCGCACAGATACGCAGTATTTT
.,15,.,TRBV4-1,TRBJ1-2,CASSPGAGADYGYAF,TGCGCCAGCAGCCCCGGGGCGGGGGCTGACTATGGCTACGCCTTC
.,14,.,TRBV6-4,TRBJ2-3,CASSENGVTDTQYF,TGTGCCAGCAGTGAAAACGGGGTCACAGATACGCAGTATTTT
TRBD1,15,.,TRBV2,TRBJ2-2,CASSEETGAAGELFF,TGTGCCAGCAGCGAAGAGACAGGGGCTGCCGGGGAGCTGTTTTTT
TRBD1,14,.,TRBV9,TRBJ1-2,CASSVGDSPYGYTF,TGTGCCAGCAGCGTAGGGGACAGTCCCTATGGCTACACCTTC
.,13,.,TRBV29-1,TRBJ2-1,CSVVAVSYNEQFF,TGCAGCGTTGTGGCAGTCTCCTACAATGAGCAGTTCTTC
TRBD1,15,.,TRBV28,TRBJ2-7,CASRRDRGFSYEQYF,TGTGCCAGCAGAAGGGACAGGGGCTTCTCCTACGAGCAGTACTTC
TRBD2,15,once,TRBV19,TRBJ2-3,CASSMIAGGLDTQYF,TGTGCCAGTAGTATGATCGCGGGAGGATTAGATACGCAGTATTTT
TRBD1,17,.,TRBV11-2,TRBJ2-2,CASSLGSGQGNTGELFF,TGTGCCAGCAGCTTAGGGTCGGGACAGGGTAACACCGGGGAGCTGTTTTTT
TRBD1,17,.,TRBV28,TRBJ1-5,CASRPDRARISNQPQHF,TGTGCCAGCAGACCCGACAGGGCCCGGATCAGCAATCAGCCCCAGCATTTT
.,14,.,TRBV5-6,TRBJ1-2,CASSLVRGYYGYTF,TGTGCCAGCAGCTTGGTTCGCGGATACTATGGCTACACCTTC
TRBD1,15,.,TRBV5-6,TRBJ1-2,CASSLLDRDDYGYTF,TGTGCCAGCAGTCTACTTGACAGGGATGACTATGGCTACACCTTC
.,17,.,TRBV1,TRBJ1-6,CTSSQGEVCSPLSPLHF,TGCACCAGCAGCCAAGGAGAAGTTTGTAGTCCGTTATCACCCCTCCACTTT
.,14,.,TRBV6-1,TRBJ2-7,CASSAQRKGGRQYF,TGTGCCAGCAGTGCTCAACGGAAGGGGGGGCGGCAGTACTTC
.,15,few,TRBV27,TRBJ1-5,CASSEGHLSNQPQHF,TGTGCCAGCTCAGAGGGACATCTTAGCAATCAGCCCCAGCATTTT
.,17,once,TRBV7-3,TRBJ1-1,CASSLLGVDDKNTEAFF,TGTGCCAGCAGCTTATTAGGGGTGGATGATAAGAACACTGAAGCTTTCTTT
.,15,.,TRBV15,TRBJ2-3,CATSRDPSTEMPQYF,TGTGCCACCAGCAGAGATCCGTCGACAGAGATGCCGCAGTATTTT
TRBD1,15,.,TRBV9,TRBJ2-2,CASSVENRGSGELFF,TGTGCCAGCAGCGTAGAGAACAGGGGGTCCGGGGAGCTGTTTTTT
.,15,.,TRBV5-6,TRBJ1-6,CASSAETGLRSPLHF,TGTGCCAGCAGCGCCGAAACAGGCCTGAGGTCACCCCTCCACTTT
.,13,.,TRBV6-5,TRBJ1-1,CASSPGGEQEAFF,TGTGCCAGCAGCCCCGGGGGGGAACAAGAAGCTTTCTTT
.,14,once,TRBV19,TRBJ1-2,CASSSITGPYGYTF,TGTGCCAGTAGTAGTATAACAGGCCCCTATGGCTACACCTTC
TRBD1,13,.,TRBV2,TRBJ2-7,CATGQGNSYEQYF,TGTGCCACCGGACAGGGGAACTCCTACGAGCAGTACTTC
.,16,.,TRBV6-5,TRBJ1-5,CASSLGPGLSNQPQHF,TGTGCCAGCAGTTTGGGTCCGGGACTTAGCAATCAGCCCCAGCATTTT
.,13,.,TRBV18,TRBJ1-5,CASSPDRNQPQHF,TGTGCCAGCTCACCAGACAGGAATCAGCCCCAGCATTTT
.,15,.,TRBV30,TRBJ1-2,CAWSTPGVIYYGYTF,TGTGCCTGGAGTACCCCGGGGGTGATCTACTATGGCTACACCTTC
.,14,.,TRBV6-5,TRBJ2-7,CASATVTSLYEQYF,TGTGCCAGCGCCACGGTTACCTCGCTCTACGAGCAGTACTTC
.,13,.,TRBV5-1,TRBJ2-3,CASSLGSLDTQYF,TGCGCCAGCAGCTTGGGCAGTCTAGATACGCAGTATTTT
.,15,.,TRBV5-6,TRBJ1-2,CASSFEAGDRHGYTF,TGTGCCAGCAGCTTCGAGGCAGGGGATCGGCATGGCTACACCTTC
.,13,.,TRBV6-1,TRBJ1-1,CASREYVNTEAFF,TGTGCCAGCAGAGAATATGTGAACACTGAAGCTTTCTTT
.,13,.,TRBV4-2,TRBJ2-1,CASSPQEVEVQFF,TGTGCCAGCAGCCCACAAGAGGTAGAAGTGCAGTTCTTC
TRBD1,18,.,TRBV18,TRBJ2-7,CASSPTSTGGSISYEQYF,TGTGCCAGCTCACCTACCTCGACAGGGGGCTCCATCTCCTACGAGCAGTACTTC
.,19,.,TRBV28,TRBJ2-6,CASSSRSARKRSGANVLTF,TGTGCCAGCAGTTCCCGATCGGCGCGGAAACGCTCTGGGGCCAACGTCCTGACTTTC
TRBD2,14,few,TRBV28,TRBJ2-7,CASSSGTSGYEQYF,TGTGCCAGCAGTTCTGGGACTAGCGGGTACGAGCAGTACTTC
.,14,.,TRBV7-8,TRBJ1-2,CASSLGQVNYGYTF,TGTGCCAGCAGCCTCGGACAAGTTAACTATGGCTACACCTTC
.,12,.,TRBV5-6,TRBJ1-2,CASSTGSWGYTF,TGTGCCAGCAGTACAGGGAGTTGGGGCTACACCTTC
TRBD1,15,.,TRBV7-7,TRBJ2-3,CASSLGTGKFDTQYF,TGTGCTAGCAGCTTAGGGACAGGGAAGTTTGATACGCAGTATTTT
TRBD1,15,.,TRBV27,TRBJ2-7,CASSLSRQGLGEQYF,TGTGCCAGCAGTTTATCAAGACAGGGCCTGGGCGAGCAGTACTTC
TRBD1,11,.,TRBV29-1,TRBJ1-4,CSVDREGKLFF,TGCAGCGTCGACAGGGAAGGAAAACTGTTTTTT